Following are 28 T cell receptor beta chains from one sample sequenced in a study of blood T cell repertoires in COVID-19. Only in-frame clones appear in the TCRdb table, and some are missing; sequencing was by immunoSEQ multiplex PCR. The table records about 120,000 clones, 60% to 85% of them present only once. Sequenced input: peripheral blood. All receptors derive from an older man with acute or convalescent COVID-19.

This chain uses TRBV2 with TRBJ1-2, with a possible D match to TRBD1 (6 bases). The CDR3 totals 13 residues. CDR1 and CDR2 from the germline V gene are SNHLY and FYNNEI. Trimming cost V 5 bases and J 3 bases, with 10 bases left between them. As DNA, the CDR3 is TGTGCCAGCAGTTCGGACAGTTACTATGGCTACACCTTC. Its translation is CASSSDSYYGYTF.

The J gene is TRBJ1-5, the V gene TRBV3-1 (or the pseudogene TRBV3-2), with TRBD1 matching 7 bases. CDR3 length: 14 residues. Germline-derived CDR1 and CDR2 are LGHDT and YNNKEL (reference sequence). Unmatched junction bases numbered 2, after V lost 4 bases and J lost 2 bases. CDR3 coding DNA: TGTGCCAGCAGCCGTCAGGGGGGCAATCAGCCCCAGCATTTT. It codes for CASSRQGGNQPQHF.

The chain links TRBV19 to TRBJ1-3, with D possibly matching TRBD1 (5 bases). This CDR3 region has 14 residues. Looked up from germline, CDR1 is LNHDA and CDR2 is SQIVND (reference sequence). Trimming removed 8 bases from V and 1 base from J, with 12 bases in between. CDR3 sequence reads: CASDDRGSGNTIYF. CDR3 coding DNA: TGTGCCAGTGACGACCGGGGGTCTGGAAACACCATATATTTT.

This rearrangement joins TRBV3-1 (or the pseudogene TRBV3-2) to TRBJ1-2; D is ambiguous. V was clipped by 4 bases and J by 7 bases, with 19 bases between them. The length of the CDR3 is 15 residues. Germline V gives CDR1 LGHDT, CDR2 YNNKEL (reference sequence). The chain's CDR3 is CASSLRTADYGGYTF. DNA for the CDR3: TGTGCCAGCAGCCTACGTACAGCTGACTATGGTGGCTACACCTTC.

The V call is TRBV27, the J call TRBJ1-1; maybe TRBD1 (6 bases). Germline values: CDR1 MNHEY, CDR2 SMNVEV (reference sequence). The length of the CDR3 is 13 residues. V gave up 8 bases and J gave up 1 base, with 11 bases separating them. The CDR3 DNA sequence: TGTGCCAGCCGGGACACTTCGAACACTGAAGCTTTCTTT. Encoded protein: CASRDTSNTEAFF.

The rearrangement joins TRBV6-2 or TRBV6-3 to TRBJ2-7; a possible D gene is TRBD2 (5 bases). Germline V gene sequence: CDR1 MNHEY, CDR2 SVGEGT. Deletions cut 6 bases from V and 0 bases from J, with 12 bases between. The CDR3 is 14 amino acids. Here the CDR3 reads CASSTAGYSYEQYF. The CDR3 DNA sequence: TGTGCCAGCAGCACGGCGGGTTACTCCTACGAGCAGTACTTC.

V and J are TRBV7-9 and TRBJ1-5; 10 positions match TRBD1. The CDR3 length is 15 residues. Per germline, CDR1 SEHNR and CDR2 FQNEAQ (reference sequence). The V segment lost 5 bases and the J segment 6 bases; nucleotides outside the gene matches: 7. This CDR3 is CASSTSTGGPQPQHF. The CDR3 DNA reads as TGTGCCAGCAGCACCTCGACAGGGGGCCCTCAGCCCCAGCATTTT.

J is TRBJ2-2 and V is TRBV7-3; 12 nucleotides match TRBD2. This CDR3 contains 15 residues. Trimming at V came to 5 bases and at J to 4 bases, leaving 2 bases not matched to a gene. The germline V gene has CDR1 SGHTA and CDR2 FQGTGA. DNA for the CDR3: TGTGCCAGCAGCGTGGGACTAGCGGGCACCGGGGAGCTGTTTTTT. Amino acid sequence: CASSVGLAGTGELFF.

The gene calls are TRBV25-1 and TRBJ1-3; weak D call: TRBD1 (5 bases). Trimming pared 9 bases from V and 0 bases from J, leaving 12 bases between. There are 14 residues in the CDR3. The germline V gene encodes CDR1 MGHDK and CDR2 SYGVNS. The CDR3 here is CASTLDNSGNTIYF. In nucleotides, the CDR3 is TGTGCCAGTACCCTGGACAACTCTGGAAACACCATATATTTT.

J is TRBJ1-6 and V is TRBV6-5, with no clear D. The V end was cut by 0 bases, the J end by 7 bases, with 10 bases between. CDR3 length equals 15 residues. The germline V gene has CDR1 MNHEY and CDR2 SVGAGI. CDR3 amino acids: CASSYSTGTNSPLHF. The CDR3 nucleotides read TGTGCCAGCAGTTACTCGACGGGTACAAATTCACCCCTCCACTTT.

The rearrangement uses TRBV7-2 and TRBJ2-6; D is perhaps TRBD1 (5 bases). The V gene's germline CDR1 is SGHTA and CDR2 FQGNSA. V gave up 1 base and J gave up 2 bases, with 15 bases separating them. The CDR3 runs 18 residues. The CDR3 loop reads CASSLDAGLWAGANVLTF. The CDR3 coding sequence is TGTGCCAGCAGCTTAGACGCAGGGCTTTGGGCTGGGGCCAACGTCCTGACTTTC.

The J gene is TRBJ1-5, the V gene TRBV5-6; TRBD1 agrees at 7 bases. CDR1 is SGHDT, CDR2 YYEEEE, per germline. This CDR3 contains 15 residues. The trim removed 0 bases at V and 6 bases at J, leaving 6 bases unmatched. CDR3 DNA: TGTGCCAGCAGCTTGGGTCCAGGGGGAGCTCAGCCCCAGCATTTT. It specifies CASSLGPGGAQPQHF. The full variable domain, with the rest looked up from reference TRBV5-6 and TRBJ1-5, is DAGVTQSPTHLIKTRGQQVTLRCSPKSGHDTVSWYQQALGQGPQFIFQYYEEEERQRGNFPDRFSGHQFPNYSSELNVNALLLGDSALYLCASSLGPGGAQPQHFGDGTRLSIL.

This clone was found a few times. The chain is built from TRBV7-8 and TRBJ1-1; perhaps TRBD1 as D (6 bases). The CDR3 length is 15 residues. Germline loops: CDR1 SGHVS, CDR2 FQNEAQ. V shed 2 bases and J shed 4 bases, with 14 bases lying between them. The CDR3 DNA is TGTGCCAGCAGCTTACGGGGGGCGTTGGGCACTGAAGCTTTCTTT. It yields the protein CASSLRGALGTEAFF. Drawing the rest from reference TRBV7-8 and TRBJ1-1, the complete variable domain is GAGVSQSPRYKVAKRGQDVALRCDPISGHVSLFWYQQALGQGPEFLTYFQNEAQLDKSGLPSDRFFAERPEGSVSTLKIQRTQQEDSAVYLCASSLRGALGTEAFFGQGTRLTVV.

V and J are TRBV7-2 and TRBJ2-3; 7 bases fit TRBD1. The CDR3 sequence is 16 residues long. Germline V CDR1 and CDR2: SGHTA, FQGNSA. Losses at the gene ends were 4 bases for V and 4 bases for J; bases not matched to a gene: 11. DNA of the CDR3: TGTGCCAGCAGCTATCTAGGGGGCACAAATCCAGATACGCAGTATTTT. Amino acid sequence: CASSYLGGTNPDTQYF.

CDR3: CASSPPQGAANEKLFF. CDR3 DNA sequence: TGTGCCAGCTCACCCCCGCAAGGGGCCGCTAATGAAAAACTGTTTTTT. The rearrangement joins TRBV18 to TRBJ1-4, with a weak D call TRBD1 (5 bases). Germline V gene lookup returns CDR1 KGHSH and CDR2 LQKENI. The CDR3 extends over 16 amino acids. Trimming took off 3 bases at V and 3 bases at J, with 14 bases between the two ends.

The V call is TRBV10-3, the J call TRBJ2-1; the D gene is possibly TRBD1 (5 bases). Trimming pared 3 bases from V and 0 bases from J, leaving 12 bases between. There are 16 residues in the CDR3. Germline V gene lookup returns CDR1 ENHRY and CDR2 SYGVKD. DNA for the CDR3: TGTGCCATCAGTGATCGCGACAGTAGCTCCTACAATGAGCAGTTCTTC. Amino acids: CAISDRDSSSYNEQFF.

CDR3 nucleotides: TGCGCCAGCAGCCCTTCTAGCGGGGCTTACGAGCAGTACTTC. Protein product: CASSPSSGAYEQYF. The chain is built from TRBV4-3 and TRBJ2-7; 9 nucleotides align to TRBD2. CDR1 is LGHNA and CDR2 is YSLEER in the germline V gene. The CDR3 totals 14 residues. Germline trimming cut 4 bases from V and 4 bases from J; bases unmatched to any gene: 5.

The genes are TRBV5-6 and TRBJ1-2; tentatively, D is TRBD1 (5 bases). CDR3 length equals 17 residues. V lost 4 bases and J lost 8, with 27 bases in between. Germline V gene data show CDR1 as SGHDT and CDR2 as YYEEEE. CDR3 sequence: CASSPQVGALGSGGYTF. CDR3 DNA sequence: TGTGCCAGCAGCCCGCAGGTTGGGGCCTTGGGGTCGGGCGGCTACACCTTC.

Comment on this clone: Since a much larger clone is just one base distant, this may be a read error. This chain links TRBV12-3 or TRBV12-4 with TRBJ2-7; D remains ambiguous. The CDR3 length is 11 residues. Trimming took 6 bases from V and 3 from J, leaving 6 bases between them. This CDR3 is CASSYSYEQYF. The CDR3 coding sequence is TGTGCCAGCAGCTACAGCTACGAGCAGTACTTC.

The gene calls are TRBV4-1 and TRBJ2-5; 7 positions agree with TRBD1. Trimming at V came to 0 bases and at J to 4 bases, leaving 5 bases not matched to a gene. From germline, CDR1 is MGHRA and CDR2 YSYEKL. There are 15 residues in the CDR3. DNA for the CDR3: TGCGCCAGCAGCCAAGAGACGACAGGGTCAGAGACCCAGTACTTC. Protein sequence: CASSQETTGSETQYF.

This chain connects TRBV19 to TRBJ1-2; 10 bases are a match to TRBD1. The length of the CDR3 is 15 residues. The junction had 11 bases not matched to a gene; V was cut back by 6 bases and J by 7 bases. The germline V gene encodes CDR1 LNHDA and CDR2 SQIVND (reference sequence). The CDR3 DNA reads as TGTGCCAGTAGCCGATCCGGACAGGGGGAATCTGGCTACACCTTC. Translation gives CASSRSGQGESGYTF.

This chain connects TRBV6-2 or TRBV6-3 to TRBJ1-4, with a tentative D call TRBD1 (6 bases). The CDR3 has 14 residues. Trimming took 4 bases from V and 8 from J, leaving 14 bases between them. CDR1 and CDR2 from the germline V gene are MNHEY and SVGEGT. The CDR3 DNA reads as TGTGCCAGCAGTTTGTACAGGGCCAGAGAAAAACTGTTTTTT. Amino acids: CASSLYRAREKLFF.

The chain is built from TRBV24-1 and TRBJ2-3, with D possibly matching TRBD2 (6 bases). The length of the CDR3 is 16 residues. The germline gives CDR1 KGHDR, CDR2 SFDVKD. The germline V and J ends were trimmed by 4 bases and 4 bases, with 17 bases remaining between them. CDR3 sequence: CATSDSGTGVPDTQYF. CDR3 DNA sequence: TGTGCCACCAGTGACTCCGGGACGGGGGTACCAGATACGCAGTATTTT.

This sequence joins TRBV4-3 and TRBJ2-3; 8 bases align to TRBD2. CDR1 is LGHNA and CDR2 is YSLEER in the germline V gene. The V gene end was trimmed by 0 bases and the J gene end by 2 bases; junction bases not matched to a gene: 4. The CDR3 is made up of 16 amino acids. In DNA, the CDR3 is TGCGCCAGCAGCCAAGATAAGACTAGCGACACAGATACGCAGTATTTT. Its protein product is CASSQDKTSDTDTQYF.

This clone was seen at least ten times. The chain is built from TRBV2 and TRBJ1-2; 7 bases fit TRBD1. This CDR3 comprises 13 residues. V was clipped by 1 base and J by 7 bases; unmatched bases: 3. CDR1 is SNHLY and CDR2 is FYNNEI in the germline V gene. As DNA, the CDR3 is TGTGCCAGCAGTGAAGAGGGGGCTGTTGGCTACACCTTC. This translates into CASSEEGAVGYTF.

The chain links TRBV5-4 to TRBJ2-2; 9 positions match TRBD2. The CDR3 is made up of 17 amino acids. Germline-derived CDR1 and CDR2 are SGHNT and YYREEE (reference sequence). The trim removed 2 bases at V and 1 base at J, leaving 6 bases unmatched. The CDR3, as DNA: TGTGCCAGCAGCTTAGTAGTGACTAGCGGGAACACCGGGGAGCTGTTTTTT. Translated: CASSLVVTSGNTGELFF.

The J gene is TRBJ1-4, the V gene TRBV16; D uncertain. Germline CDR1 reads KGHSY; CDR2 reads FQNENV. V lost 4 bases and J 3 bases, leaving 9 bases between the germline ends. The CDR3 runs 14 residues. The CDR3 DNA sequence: TGTGCCAGCAGCCGAGGCACGGCTAATGAAAAACTGTTTTTT. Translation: CASSRGTANEKLFF.

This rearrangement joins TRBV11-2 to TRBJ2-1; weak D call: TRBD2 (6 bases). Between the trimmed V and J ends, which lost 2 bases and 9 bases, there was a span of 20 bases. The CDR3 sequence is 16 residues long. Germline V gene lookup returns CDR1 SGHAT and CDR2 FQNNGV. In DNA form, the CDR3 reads TGTGCCAGCAGCTTATCATTTCCGGGACCGGAGGGTGAGCAGTTCTTC. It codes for CASSLSFPGPEGEQFF.